This T cell receptor beta chain is drawn from a study of blood T cell repertoires in COVID-19. The CDR3 is 15 amino acids. Germline lookup yields CDR1 SQVTM and CDR2 ANQGSEA. V lost 5 bases to trimming and J lost 2 bases; unmatched junction nucleotides: 10. Method: immunoSEQ multiplex PCR; TCRdb's copy keeps in-frame clones and lacks some. The sample has 110,000 to 150,000 clones; 84% are singletons. The receptor comes from a woman younger than 30 who had been exposed to COVID-19. The chain uses TRBV29-1 and TRBJ1-1; 8 bases are a match to TRBD1. What was sequenced was PBMCs or T cells enriched from blood (not recorded which). CDR3 sequence (DNA): TGCAGCGTTCAGGGGGCACTTGGGAGTAACACTGAAGCTTTCTTT. Its protein is CSVQGALGSNTEAFF.